This T cell receptor (beta chain) comes out of a study of blood T cell repertoires in COVID-19. Study-wide background: Collection of acute and convalescent COVID-19 samples took place in the United States, Italy and Spain. PBMCs, B-cell-depleted T cells, or T cells were the source of the cDNA or gDNA that made up the material.

The CDR3 is 14 amino acids. Per germline, CDR1 SNHLY and CDR2 FYNNEI. With 5 bases clipped from V and 7 bases from J, the junction kept 5 bases outside the gene matches. Per the original data handling: It was from reference gene primer amplification that nucleated cell counts were estimated. The protocol was immunoSEQ multiplex PCR, while the TCRdb copy is restricted to in-frame clones and leaves out a portion. The DNA was the basis for D and trimming; V, J and clone size are from that table. The table lists around 100,000 clones, about nine tenths of them singletons. The chain recombines TRBV2 with TRBJ1-5; 10 bases fit TRBD1. Specimen: peripheral blood. The clonotype originates from a man aged 50 to 59 with active COVID-19. CDR3 in DNA: TGTGCCAGCAGTACCGGGACAGGGGACCAGCCCCAGCATTTT. Residues: CASSTGTGDQPQHF. The full variable domain, rest sourced from reference TRBV2 and TRBJ1-5, is EPEVTQTPSHQVTQMGQEVILRCVPISNHLYFYWYRQILGQKVEFLVSFYNNEISEKSEIFDDQFSVERPDGSNFTLKIRSTKLEDSAMYFCASSTGTGDQPQHFGDGTRLSIL.